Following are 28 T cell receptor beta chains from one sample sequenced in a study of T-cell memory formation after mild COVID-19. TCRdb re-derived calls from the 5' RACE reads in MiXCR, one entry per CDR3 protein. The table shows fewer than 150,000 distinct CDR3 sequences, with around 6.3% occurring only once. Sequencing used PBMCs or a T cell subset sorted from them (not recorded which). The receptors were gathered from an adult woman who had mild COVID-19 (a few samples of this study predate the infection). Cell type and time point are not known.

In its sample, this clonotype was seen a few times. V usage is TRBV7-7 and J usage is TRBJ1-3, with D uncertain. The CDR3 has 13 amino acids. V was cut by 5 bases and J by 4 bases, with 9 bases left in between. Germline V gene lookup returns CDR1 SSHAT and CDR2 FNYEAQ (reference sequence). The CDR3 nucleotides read TGTGCCAGCAGCCTGGGAATAGGAAACACCATATATTTT. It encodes CASSLGIGNTIYF.

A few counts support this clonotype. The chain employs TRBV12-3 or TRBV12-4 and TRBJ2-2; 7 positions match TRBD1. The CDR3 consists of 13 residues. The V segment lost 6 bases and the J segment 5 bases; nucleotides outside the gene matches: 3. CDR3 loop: CASRHRGTGELFF. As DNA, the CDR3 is TGTGCCAGCAGACACAGGGGAACCGGGGAGCTGTTTTTT.

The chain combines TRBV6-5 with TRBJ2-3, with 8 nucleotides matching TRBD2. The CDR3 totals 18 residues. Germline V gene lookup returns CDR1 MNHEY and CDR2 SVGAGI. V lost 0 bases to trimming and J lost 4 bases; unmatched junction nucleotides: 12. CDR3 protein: CASSYSNPGRVVADTQYF. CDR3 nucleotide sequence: TGTGCCAGCAGTTACTCGAACCCCGGGAGGGTGGTGGCAGATACGCAGTATTTT.

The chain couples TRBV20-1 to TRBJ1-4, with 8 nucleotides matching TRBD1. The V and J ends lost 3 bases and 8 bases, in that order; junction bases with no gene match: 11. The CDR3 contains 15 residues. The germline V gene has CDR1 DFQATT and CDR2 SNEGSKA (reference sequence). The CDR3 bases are TGCAGTGCTAGGCAGGGACAGGCCAGAAGGGAAAAACTGTTTTTT. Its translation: CSARQGQARREKLFF.

CDR3 coding DNA: TGCGCCAGCAGCCCGGGACTAGCGGATTTAGCCAAAAACATTCAGTACTTC. The encoded protein is CASSPGLADLAKNIQYF. The rearrangement uses TRBV5-1 and TRBJ2-4; 11 positions match TRBD2. The ends lost 4 bases at V and 0 bases at J; junction bases unmatched: 6. The germline V gene encodes CDR1 SGHRS and CDR2 YFSETQ. The CDR3 runs to 17 residues.

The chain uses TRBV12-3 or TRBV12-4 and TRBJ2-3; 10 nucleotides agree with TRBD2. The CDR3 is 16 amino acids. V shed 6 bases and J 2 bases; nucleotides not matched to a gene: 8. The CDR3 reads CASRSRTSGYTDTQYF. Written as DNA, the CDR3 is TGTGCCAGCAGATCCCGGACTAGCGGCTACACAGATACGCAGTATTTT.

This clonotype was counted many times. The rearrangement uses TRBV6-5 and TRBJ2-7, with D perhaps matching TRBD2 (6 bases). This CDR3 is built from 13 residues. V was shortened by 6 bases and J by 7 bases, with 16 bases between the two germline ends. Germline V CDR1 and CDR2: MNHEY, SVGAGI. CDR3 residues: CASSPRSGWEQYF. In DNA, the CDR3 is TGTGCCAGCAGCCCTCGGAGCGGGTGGGAGCAGTACTTC.

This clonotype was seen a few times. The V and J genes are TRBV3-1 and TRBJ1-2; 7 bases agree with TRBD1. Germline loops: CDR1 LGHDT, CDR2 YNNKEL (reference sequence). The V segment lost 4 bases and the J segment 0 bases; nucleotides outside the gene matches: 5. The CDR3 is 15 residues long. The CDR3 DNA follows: TGTGCCAGCAGCCGCGGACAGGCAGCTAACTATGGCTACACCTTC. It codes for CASSRGQAANYGYTF.

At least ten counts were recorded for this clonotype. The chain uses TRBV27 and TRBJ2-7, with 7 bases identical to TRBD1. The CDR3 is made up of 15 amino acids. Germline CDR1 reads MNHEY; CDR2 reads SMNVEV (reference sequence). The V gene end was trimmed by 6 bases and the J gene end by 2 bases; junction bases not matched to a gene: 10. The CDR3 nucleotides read TGTGCCAGCAGGCGCACCAGGGGGAACACCTACGAGCAGTACTTC. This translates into CASRRTRGNTYEQYF.

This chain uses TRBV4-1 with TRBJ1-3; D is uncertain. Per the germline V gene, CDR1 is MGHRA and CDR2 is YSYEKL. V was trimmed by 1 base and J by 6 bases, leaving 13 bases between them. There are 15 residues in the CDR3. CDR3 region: CASSQVGARLNTIYF. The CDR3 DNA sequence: TGCGCCAGCAGCCAAGTAGGTGCCAGGTTAAACACCATATATTTT.

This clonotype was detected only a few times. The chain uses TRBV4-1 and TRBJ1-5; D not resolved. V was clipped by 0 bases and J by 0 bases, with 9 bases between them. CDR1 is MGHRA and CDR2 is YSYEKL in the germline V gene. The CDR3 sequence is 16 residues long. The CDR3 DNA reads TGCGCCAGCAGCCAAGAGGCGGGTTATAGCAATCAGCCCCAGCATTTT. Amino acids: CASSQEAGYSNQPQHF.

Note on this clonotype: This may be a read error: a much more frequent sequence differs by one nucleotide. CDR3 sequence reads: CASGTTDTQYF. CDR3 DNA: TGTGCCAGCGGAACCACAGATACGCAGTATTTT. The chain has TRBV7-9 and TRBJ2-3; D remains ambiguous. CDR1 SEHNR and CDR2 FQNEAQ come from the germline V gene (reference sequence). Trimming stripped 8 bases from V and 2 bases from J, with 5 bases between. The CDR3 runs 11 residues.

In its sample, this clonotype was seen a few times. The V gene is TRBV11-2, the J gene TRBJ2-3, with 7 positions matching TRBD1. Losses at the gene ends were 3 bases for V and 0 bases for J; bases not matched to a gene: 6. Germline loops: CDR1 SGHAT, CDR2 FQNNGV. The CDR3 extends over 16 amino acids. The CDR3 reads CASSFSGTASTDTQYF. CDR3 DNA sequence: TGTGCCAGCAGCTTCTCCGGGACAGCTAGCACAGATACGCAGTATTTT. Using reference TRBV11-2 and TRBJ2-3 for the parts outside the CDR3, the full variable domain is EAGVAQSPRYKIIEKRQSVAFWCNPISGHATLYWYQQILGQGPKLLIQFQNNGVVDDSQLPKDRFSAERLKGVDSTLKIQPAKLEDSAVYLCASSFSGTASTDTQYFGPGTRLTVL.

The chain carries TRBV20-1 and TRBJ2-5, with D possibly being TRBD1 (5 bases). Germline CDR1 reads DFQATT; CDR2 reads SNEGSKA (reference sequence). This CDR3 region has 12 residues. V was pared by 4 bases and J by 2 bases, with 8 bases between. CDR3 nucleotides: TGCAGTGCTAAGGGGTCTCAAGAGACCCAGTACTTC. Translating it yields CSAKGSQETQYF.

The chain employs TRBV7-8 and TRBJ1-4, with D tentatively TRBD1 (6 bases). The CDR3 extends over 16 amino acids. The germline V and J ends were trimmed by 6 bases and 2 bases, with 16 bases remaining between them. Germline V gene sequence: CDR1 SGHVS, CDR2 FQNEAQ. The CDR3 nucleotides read TGTGCCAGCAGTCGTAACAGGGTACAGACTAATGAAAAACTGTTTTTT. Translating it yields CASSRNRVQTNEKLFF. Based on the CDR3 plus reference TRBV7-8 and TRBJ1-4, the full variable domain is GAGVSQSPRYKVAKRGQDVALRCDPISGHVSLFWYQQALGQGPEFLTYFQNEAQLDKSGLPSDRFFAERPEGSVSTLKIQRTQQEDSAVYLCASSRNRVQTNEKLFFGSGTQLSVL.

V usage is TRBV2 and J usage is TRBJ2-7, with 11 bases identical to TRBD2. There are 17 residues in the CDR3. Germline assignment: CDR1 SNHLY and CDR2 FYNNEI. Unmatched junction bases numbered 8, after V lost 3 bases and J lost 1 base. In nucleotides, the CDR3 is TGTGCCAGCAGTGAGGCCCTTCTAGCGGGGGGTTCCTACGAGCAGTACTTC. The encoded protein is CASSEALLAGGSYEQYF.

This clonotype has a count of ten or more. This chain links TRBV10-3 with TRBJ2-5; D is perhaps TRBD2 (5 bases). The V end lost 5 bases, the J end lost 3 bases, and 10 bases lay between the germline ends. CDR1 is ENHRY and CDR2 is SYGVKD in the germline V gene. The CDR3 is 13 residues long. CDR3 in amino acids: CAISTRAEETQYF. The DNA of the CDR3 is TGTGCCATCAGTACGAGGGCTGAAGAGACCCAGTACTTC.

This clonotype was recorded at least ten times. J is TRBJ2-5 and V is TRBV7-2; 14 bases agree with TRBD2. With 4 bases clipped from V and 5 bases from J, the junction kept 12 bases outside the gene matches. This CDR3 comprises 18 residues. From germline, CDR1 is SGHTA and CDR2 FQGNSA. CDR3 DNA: TGTGCCAGCAGCTACACCACCGGGACTAGCGGGAGATTGGAGACCCAGTACTTC. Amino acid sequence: CASSYTTGTSGRLETQYF.

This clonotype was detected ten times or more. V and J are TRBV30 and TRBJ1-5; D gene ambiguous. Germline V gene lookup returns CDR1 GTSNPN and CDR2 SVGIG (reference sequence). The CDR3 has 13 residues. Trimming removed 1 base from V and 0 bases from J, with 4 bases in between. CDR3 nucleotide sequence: TGTGCCTGGAGTGCTTATAGCAATCAGCCCCAGCATTTT. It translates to CAWSAYSNQPQHF. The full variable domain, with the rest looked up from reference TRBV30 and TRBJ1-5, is SQTIHQWPATLVQPVGSPLSLECTVEGTSNPNLYWYRQAAGRGLQLLFYSVGIGQISSEVPQNLSASRPQDRQFILSSKKLLLSDSGFYLCAWSAYSNQPQHFGDGTRLSIL.

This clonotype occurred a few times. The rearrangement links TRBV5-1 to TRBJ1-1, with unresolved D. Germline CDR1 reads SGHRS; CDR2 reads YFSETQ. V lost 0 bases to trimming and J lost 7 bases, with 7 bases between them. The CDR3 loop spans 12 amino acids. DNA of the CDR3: TGCGCCAGCAGCTTGGACGGTCGTGAAGCTTTCTTT. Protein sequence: CASSLDGREAFF.

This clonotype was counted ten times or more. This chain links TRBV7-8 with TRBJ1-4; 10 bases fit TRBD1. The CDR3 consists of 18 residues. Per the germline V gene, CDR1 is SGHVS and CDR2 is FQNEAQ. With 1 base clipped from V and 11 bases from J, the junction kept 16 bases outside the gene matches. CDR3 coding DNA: TGTGCCAGCAGCTTAGATCCCGGCAAAACCGGGACAGGGGACAAACTGTTTTTT. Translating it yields CASSLDPGKTGTGDKLFF.

As DNA, the CDR3 is TGTGCCAGCAGCACCAGTGGGGACGCCCCGTACACCTTC. It yields the protein CASSTSGDAPYTF. The chain uses TRBV7-6 and TRBJ1-2; tentatively, D is TRBD1 (5 bases). Germline values: CDR1 SGHVS, CDR2 FNYEAQ. The CDR3 runs 13 residues. V lost 5 bases and J 11 bases, leaving 18 bases between the germline ends. The whole variable domain, remainder taken from reference TRBV7-6 and TRBJ1-2, is GAGVSQSPRYKVTKRGQDVALRCDPISGHVSLYWYRQALGQGPEFLTYFNYEAQQDKSGLPNDRFSAERPEGSISTLTIQRTEQRDSAMYRCASSTSGDAPYTFGSGTRLTVV.

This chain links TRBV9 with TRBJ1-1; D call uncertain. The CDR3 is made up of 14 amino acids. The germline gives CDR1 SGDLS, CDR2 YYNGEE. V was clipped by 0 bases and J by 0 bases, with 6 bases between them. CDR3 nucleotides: TGTGCCAGCAGCGTAGGACCGTTGAACACTGAAGCTTTCTTT. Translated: CASSVGPLNTEAFF.

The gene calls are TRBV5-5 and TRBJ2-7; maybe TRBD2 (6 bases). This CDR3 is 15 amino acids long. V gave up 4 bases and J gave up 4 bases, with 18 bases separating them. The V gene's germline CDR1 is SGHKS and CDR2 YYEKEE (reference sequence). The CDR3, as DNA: TGTGCCAGCAGCGGGCCCCCGCGGGGCGCGTACGAGCAGTACTTC. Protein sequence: CASSGPPRGAYEQYF.

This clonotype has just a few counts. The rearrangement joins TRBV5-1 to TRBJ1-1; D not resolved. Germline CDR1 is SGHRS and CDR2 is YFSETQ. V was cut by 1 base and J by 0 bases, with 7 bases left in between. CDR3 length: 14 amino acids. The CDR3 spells CASSLISLNTEAFF. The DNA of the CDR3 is TGCGCCAGCAGCTTGATATCCCTGAACACTGAAGCTTTCTTT.

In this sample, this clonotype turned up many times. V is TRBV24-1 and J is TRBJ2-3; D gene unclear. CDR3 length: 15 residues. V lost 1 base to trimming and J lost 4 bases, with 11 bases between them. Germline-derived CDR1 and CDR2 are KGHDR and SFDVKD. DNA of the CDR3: TGTGCCACCAGTGATTTCCGGACCGCGGCAGATACGCAGTATTTT. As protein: CATSDFRTAADTQYF.

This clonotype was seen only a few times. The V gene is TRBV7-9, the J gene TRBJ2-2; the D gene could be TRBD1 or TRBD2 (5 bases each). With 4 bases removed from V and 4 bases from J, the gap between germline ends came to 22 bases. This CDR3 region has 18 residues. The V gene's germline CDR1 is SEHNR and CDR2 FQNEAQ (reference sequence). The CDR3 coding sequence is TGTGCCAGCAGCTCAACCCGGGACCCGAGGCGTTCCACCGGGGAGCTGTTTTTT. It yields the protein CASSSTRDPRRSTGELFF.

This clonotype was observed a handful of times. DNA for the CDR3: TGTGCCAGCAGTTCTACAGGGGTCGCCTACGAGCAGTACTTC. Translation: CASSSTGVAYEQYF. V is TRBV12-3 or TRBV12-4 and J is TRBJ2-7; 7 bases fit TRBD1. With 4 bases clipped from V and 2 bases from J, the junction kept 5 bases outside the gene matches. This CDR3 is built from 14 residues.